The subject of this entry is one T cell receptor beta chain. What it binds is not known. Germline CDR1 is SGHRS and CDR2 is YFSETQ. Trimming took 2 bases from V and 7 from J, leaving 16 bases between them. There are 15 residues in the CDR3. The record originates from a study of OX40 agonist ivuxolimab in advanced cancers. For the study at large: Partial responses were seen in three patients, one with hepatocellular carcinoma and two with cutaneous melanoma. Study-wide points: CD8+ T cells averaged more expanded clones than CD4+. Expanded peripheral T-cell antigen specificity went undetermined.

Patients with a history of autoimmune disease or on systemic immunosuppression were excluded. The protocol was immunoSEQ multiplex PCR, while the TCRdb copy is restricted to in-frame clones and leaves out a portion. The sample gives roughly 60,000 clones, approximately 86% of which show up once; around 0.9% is in the top ten. This specimen was CD4+ or CD8+ T cells sorted from blood, taken in a trial of the OX40 agonist ivuxolimab. This chain uses TRBV5-1 with TRBJ2-1; weak D call: TRBD1 (7 bases). The origin of this receptor is an adult with an advanced solid tumor such as melanoma, head and neck, liver or kidney cancer. CDR3 DNA: TGCGCCAGCAGCTTTGTGGAGGGGGCGAGGAATGAGCAGTTCTTC. Translated, it gives CASSFVEGARNEQFF.